One and the same sample provided the 14 T cell receptor beta chains below, sequenced in a study of cytomegalovirus exposure and HLA in healthy donors (TCRdb year 2017). Library preparation used the immunoSEQ multiplex PCR assay. A mixture of 60 forward primers for TCR Vbeta segments and 13 reverse primers for TCR Jbeta segments was used in the multiplex PCR. Held by TCRdb, this immuneACCESS table contains in-frame sequences only and omits some clones. Under half of the omission traces to an unresolved V gene where checked; the cause of the rest is unknown. The sample table shows 160,000 or so clones, and around 84% are seen once. In total, the top ten clones hold approximately 2% of the sample. Sequenced sample: PBMCs. The source of these receptors is a man between 18 and 29 years old in good health and CMV-seronegative.

V is TRBV4-2 and J is TRBJ2-3; D is unresolved. The V end was cut by 1 base, the J end by 0 bases, with 11 bases between. This CDR3 comprises 16 residues. Germline CDR1 reads LGHNA; CDR2 reads YNFKEQ. The CDR3 here is CASSQGAVSSTDTQYF. The CDR3 coding sequence is TGTGCCAGCAGCCAAGGGGCTGTATCTAGCACAGATACGCAGTATTTT.

This sequence joins TRBV2 and TRBJ1-4; 7 bases align to TRBD1. CDR3 size: 15 residues. J gave up 7 bases and V 2 bases, and 7 bases lay outside the gene matches. CDR1 SNHLY and CDR2 FYNNEI come from the germline V gene. CDR3 region: CASSEWGTEVEKLFF. In DNA form, the CDR3 reads TGTGCCAGCAGTGAATGGGGGACAGAGGTTGAAAAACTGTTTTTT.

The J gene is TRBJ1-1, the V gene TRBV6-5; D possibly corresponds to TRBD1 (6 bases). This CDR3 region has 14 residues. V lost 6 bases to trimming and J lost 1 base, with 12 bases between them. Germline V gene data show CDR1 as MNHEY and CDR2 as SVGAGI. In DNA, the CDR3 is TGTGCCAGCAGCTGGGGCAGGGGGAACACTGAAGCTTTCTTT. Its protein is CASSWGRGNTEAFF.

This clone was recorded once. This chain joins TRBV28 and TRBJ2-1; D not certain. The germline V gene has CDR1 MDHEN and CDR2 SYDVKM. This CDR3 spans 14 amino acids. CDR3 sequence: CATSFGLEYNEQFF. CDR3 sequence (DNA): TGTGCTACAAGTTTCGGTCTAGAATACAATGAGCAGTTCTTC.

This chain connects TRBV6-4 to TRBJ2-2; D unresolved. V lost 7 bases to trimming and J lost 4 bases, with 13 bases between them. Germline V gene lookup returns CDR1 MRHNA and CDR2 SNTAGT. This CDR3 comprises 14 residues. The CDR3 nucleotides are TGTGCCAGCACCCCTTCTCCGGGCACCGGGGAGCTGTTTTTT. Amino acids: CASTPSPGTGELFF.

The rearrangement uses TRBV25-1 and TRBJ2-1, with D possibly TRBD2 on 5 matching bases. V lost 10 bases, J lost 5 bases, and 15 bases lay in between. Germline lookup yields CDR1 MGHDK and CDR2 SYGVNS. CDR3 length equals 13 residues. CDR3 sequence (DNA): TGTGCCACCAACCTGGCCGGGAACAATGAGCAGTTCTTC. It specifies CATNLAGNNEQFF.

This clone was seen a single time. The chain's CDR3 is CASSLDLYEQYF. The CDR3 DNA reads as TGCGCCAGCAGCTTGGACCTATACGAGCAGTACTTC. This chain connects TRBV5-1 to TRBJ2-7; the D is unclear. Trimming pared 0 bases from V and 4 bases from J, leaving 5 bases between. Germline assignment: CDR1 SGHRS and CDR2 YFSETQ. CDR3 length equals 12 residues. Using reference TRBV5-1 and TRBJ2-7 for the parts outside the CDR3, the full variable domain is KAGVTQTPRYLIKTRGQQVTLSCSPISGHRSVSWYQQTPGQGLQFLFEYFSETQRNKGNFPGRFSGRQFSNSRSEMNVSTLELGDSALYLCASSLDLYEQYFGPGTRLTVT.

The chain couples TRBV18 to TRBJ2-2, with no clear D. The CDR3 is made up of 14 amino acids. Looked up from germline, CDR1 is KGHSH and CDR2 is LQKENI. V was pared by 0 bases and J by 1 base, with 3 bases between. CDR3 coding DNA: TGTGCCAGCTCACCACCCAGGAACACCGGGGAGCTGTTTTTT. This sequence encodes CASSPPRNTGELFF.

This clone was detected only once. The chain is built from TRBV15 and TRBJ2-1; 7 positions agree with TRBD2. V lost 3 bases and J lost 2; bases outside the gene matches: 7. Per germline, CDR1 LNHNV and CDR2 YYDKDF (reference sequence). The CDR3 contains 16 residues. The CDR3 nucleotides read TGTGCCACCAGCAGGGACCGCGGGGGACCCTACAATGAGCAGTTCTTC. Translation: CATSRDRGGPYNEQFF.

This chain links TRBV6-6 with TRBJ2-5, with D possibly being TRBD1 (6 bases). The CDR3 totals 14 residues. CDR1 and CDR2 from the germline V gene are MNHNY and SVGAGI (reference sequence). The germline V and J ends were trimmed by 0 bases and 2 bases, with 7 bases remaining between them. For the CDR3, the DNA is TGTGCCAGCAGTTACTCAGGGACACAAGAGACCCAGTACTTC. This sequence encodes CASSYSGTQETQYF.

The chain uses TRBV6-5 and TRBJ2-1; D might be TRBD1 (5 bases). The CDR3 totals 14 residues. In germline, CDR1 is MNHEY, CDR2 SVGAGI. The V end was cut by 2 bases, the J end by 7 bases, with 12 bases between. The DNA of the CDR3 is TGTGCCAGCAGTTACGCGCAGGGTCCGAATGAGCAGTTCTTC. Translated, it gives CASSYAQGPNEQFF.

V gene TRBV5-4 combines with J gene TRBJ2-4; 8 nucleotides align to TRBD1. The CDR3 covers 17 residues. Germline trimming cut 2 bases from V and 2 bases from J; bases unmatched to any gene: 9. From germline, CDR1 is SGHNT and CDR2 YYREEE (reference sequence). The CDR3 here is CASSLGTGSASKNIQYF. In nucleotides, the CDR3 is TGTGCCAGCAGCTTAGGGACAGGATCAGCGTCCAAAAACATTCAGTACTTC.

V usage is TRBV29-1 and J usage is TRBJ2-3, with 8 nucleotides matching TRBD2. This CDR3 spans 15 amino acids. Germline trimming cut 8 bases from V and 0 bases from J; bases unmatched to any gene: 10. Germline V lookup: CDR1 SQVTM, CDR2 ANQGSEA. The CDR3 loop reads CSSRGAGGSTDTQYF. The CDR3 DNA reads TGCAGCTCTCGGGGGGCGGGGGGTAGCACAGATACGCAGTATTTT.

The V call is TRBV19, the J call TRBJ2-1; no clear D. With 6 bases removed from V and 4 bases from J, the gap between germline ends came to 4 bases. CDR3 length: 11 amino acids. Germline V lookup: CDR1 LNHDA, CDR2 SQIVND (reference sequence). The CDR3: CASSLYNEQFF. CDR3 bases: TGTGCCAGTAGCCTTTACAATGAGCAGTTCTTC.